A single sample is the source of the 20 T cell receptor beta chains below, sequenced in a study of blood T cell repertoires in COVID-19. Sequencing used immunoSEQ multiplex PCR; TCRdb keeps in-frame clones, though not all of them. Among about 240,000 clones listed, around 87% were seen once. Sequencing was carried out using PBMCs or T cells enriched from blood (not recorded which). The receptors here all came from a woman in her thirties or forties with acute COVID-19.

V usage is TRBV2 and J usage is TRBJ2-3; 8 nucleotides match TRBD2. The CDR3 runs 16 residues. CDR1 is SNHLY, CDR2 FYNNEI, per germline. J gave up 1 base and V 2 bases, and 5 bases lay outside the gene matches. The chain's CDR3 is CASSEYQRERTDTQYF. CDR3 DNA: TGTGCCAGCAGTGAATACCAGCGGGAGCGCACAGATACGCAGTATTTT.

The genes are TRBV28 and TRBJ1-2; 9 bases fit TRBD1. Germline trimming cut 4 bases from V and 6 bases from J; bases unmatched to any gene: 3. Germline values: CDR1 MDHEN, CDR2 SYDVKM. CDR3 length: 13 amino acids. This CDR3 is CASSYRDRDGYTF. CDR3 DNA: TGTGCCAGCAGTTACCGGGACAGGGATGGCTACACCTTC.

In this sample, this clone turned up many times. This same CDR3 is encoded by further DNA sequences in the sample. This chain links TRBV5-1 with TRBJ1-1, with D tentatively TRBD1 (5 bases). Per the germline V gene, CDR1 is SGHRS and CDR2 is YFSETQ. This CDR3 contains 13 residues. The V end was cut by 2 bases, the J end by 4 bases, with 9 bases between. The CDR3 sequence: CASSLRGGTEAFF. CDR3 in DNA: TGCGCCAGCAGCTTACGGGGGGGCACTGAAGCTTTCTTT.

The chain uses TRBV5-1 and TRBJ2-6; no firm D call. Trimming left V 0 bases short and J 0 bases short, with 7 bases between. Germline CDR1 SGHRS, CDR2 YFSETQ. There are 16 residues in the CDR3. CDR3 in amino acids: CASSLDLSSGANVLTF. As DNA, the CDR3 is TGCGCCAGCAGCTTGGATCTAAGCTCTGGGGCCAACGTCCTGACTTTC.

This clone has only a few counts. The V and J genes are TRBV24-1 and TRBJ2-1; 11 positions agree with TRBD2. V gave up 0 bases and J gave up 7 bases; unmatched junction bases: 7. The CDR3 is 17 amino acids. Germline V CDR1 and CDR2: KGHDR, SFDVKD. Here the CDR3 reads CATSDLGSGRGWNEQFF. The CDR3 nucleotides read TGTGCCACCAGTGATTTGGGTAGCGGGAGGGGATGGAATGAGCAGTTCTTC.

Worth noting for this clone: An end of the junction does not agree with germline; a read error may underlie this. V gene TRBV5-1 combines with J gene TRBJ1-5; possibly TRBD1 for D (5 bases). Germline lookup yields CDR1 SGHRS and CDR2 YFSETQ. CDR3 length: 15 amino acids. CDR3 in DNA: TGCGCCAACAGCTTGGAGGGGTATAGCAATCAGCCCCAGCATTTT. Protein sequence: CANSLEGYSNQPQHF.

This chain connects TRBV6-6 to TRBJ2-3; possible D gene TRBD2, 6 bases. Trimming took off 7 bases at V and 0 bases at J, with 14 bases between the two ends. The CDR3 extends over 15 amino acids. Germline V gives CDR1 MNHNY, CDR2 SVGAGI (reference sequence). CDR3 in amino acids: CASTKRLASTDTQYF. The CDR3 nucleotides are TGTGCCAGCACCAAAAGGCTAGCGAGCACAGATACGCAGTATTTT.

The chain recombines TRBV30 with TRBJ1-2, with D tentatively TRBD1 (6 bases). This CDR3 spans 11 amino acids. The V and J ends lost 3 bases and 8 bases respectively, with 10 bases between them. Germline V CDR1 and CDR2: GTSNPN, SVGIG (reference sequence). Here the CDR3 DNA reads TGTGCCTGGAGATCAGGGGTAGGCTACACCTTC. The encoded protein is CAWRSGVGYTF. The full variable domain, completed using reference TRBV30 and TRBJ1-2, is SQTIHQWPATLVQPVGSPLSLECTVEGTSNPNLYWYRQAAGRGLQLLFYSVGIGQISSEVPQNLSASRPQDRQFILSSKKLLLSDSGFYLCAWRSGVGYTFGSGTRLTVV.

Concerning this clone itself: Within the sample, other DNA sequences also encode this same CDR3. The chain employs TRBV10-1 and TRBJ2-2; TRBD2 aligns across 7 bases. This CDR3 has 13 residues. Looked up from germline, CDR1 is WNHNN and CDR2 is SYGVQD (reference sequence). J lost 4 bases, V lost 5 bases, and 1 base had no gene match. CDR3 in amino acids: CASSSSGTGELFF. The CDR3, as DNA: TGCGCCAGCAGTTCTAGCGGCACCGGGGAGCTGTTTTTT.

In DNA form, the CDR3 reads TGTGCCAGCAGCTTAAATCCCCTCGGACTAGCGGGTCGCACAGATACGCAGTATTTT. Encoded protein: CASSLNPLGLAGRTDTQYF. J is TRBJ2-3 and V is TRBV11-2; 11 nucleotides agree with TRBD2. Per germline, CDR1 SGHAT and CDR2 FQNNGV. The V and J ends lost 2 bases and 1 base, in that order; junction bases with no gene match: 11. The length of the CDR3 is 19 residues.

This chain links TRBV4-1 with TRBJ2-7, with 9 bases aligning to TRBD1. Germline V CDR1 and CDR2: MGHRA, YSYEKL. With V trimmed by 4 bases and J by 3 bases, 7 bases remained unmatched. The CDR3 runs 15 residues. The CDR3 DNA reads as TGCGCCAGCAGCCCCGGACAGGGGAACTACTACGAGCAGTACTTC. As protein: CASSPGQGNYYEQYF.

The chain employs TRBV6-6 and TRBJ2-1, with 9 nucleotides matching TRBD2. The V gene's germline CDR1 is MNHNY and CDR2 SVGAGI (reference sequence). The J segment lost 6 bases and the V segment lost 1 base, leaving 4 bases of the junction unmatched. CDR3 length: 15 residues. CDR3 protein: CASSYYGTSFNEQFF. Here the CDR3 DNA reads TGTGCCAGCAGTTACTATGGGACTAGCTTCAATGAGCAGTTCTTC.

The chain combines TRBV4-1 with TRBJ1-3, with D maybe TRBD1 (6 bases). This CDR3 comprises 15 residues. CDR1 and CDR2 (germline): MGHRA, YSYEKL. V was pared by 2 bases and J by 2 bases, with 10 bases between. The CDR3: CASSQTRGPGNTIYF. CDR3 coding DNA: TGCGCCAGCAGCCAAACCAGGGGCCCTGGAAACACCATATATTTT.

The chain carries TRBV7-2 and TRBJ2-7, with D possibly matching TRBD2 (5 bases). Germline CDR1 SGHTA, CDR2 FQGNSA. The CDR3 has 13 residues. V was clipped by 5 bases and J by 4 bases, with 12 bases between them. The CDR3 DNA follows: TGTGCCAGCAGCCCACAACGGGAATACGAGCAGTACTTC. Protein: CASSPQREYEQYF.

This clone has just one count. DNA of the CDR3: TGTGCCAGCAGCGCACCCGGGACAGGGCTAACTGAAGCTTTCTTT. Its translation is CASSAPGTGLTEAFF. V usage is TRBV5-6 and J usage is TRBJ1-1, with 9 bases that match TRBD1. This CDR3 is built from 15 residues. Losses at the gene ends were 4 bases for V and 5 bases for J; bases not matched to a gene: 9. CDR1 and CDR2 (germline): SGHDT, YYEEEE.

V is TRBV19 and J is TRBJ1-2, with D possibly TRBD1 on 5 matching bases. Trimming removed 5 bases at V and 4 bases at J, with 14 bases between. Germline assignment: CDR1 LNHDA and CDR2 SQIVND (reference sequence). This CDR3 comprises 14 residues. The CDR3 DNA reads TGTGCCAGTAGTCCGCGGACGGGGGGCTATGGCTACACCTTC. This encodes CASSPRTGGYGYTF.

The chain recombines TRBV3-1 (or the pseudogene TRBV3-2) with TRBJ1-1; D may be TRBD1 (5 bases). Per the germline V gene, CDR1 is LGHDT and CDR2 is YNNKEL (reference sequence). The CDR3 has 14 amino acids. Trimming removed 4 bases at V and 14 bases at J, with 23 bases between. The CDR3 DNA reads TGTGCCAGCAGCCGGAATAGGGGTGGATTCGGTCAATTCTTT. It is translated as CASSRNRGGFGQFF.

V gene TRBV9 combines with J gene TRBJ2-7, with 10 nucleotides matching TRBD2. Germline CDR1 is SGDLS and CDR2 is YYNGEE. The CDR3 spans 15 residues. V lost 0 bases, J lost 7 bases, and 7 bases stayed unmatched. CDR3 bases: TGTGCCAGCAGCGTAGACTCTAGCGGGAGTGGAGAGCAGTACTTC. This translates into CASSVDSSGSGEQYF.

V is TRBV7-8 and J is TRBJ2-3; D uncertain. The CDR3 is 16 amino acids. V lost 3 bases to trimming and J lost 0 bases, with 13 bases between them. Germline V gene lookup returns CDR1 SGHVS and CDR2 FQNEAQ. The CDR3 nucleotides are TGTGCCAGCAGCTTCCCCGGCGGATCTAGCACAGATACGCAGTATTTT. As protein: CASSFPGGSSTDTQYF.

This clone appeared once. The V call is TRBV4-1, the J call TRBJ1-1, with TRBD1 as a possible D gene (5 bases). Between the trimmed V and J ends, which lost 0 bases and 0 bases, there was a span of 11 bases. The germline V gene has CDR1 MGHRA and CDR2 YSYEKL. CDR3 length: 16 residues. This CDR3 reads CASSQDPGTVNTEAFF. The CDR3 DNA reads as TGCGCCAGCAGCCAAGACCCCGGGACTGTGAACACTGAAGCTTTCTTT.